This TCR beta chain is from a study of Ad26.COV2.S vaccination and SARS-CoV-2 variants. Regarding treatment: around 19 received Ad26.COV2.S at low or high dose, single or two shots; about 5 received placebo; per-sample allocation not given. Following the first vaccine or placebo injection, samples were taken on day 63. Profiling relied on immunoSEQ multiplex PCR, and the TCRdb table lists in-frame clones only, not all of them. The repertoire has about 470,000 clones, around 91% of them found once; the top ten carry more than 3.5%. General observations from the study: Ad26.COV2.S recipients had broader spike-specific TCRs (P = 0.0014). Measurement of non-spike TCR breadth gave similar results in vaccine and placebo recipients.

The CDR3 runs to 14 residues. Germline trimming cut 6 bases from V and 2 bases from J; bases unmatched to any gene: 4. In germline, CDR1 is SGHRS, CDR2 YFSETQ. As to this clone: Its antigen is as yet unknown. The same CDR3 also results from other DNA sequences found in this sample.

Sample: peripheral blood, taken in a trial of Ad26.COV2.S vaccine versus placebo. The source is a person between 18 and 59 years old who received the Ad26.COV2.S COVID-19 vaccine or a placebo. The V call is TRBV5-1, the J call TRBJ2-2; 7 nucleotides match TRBD1. As DNA, the CDR3 is TGCGCCAGCACGGGGACAGTTAACACCGGGGAGCTGTTTTTT. This sequence encodes CASTGTVNTGELFF.